This TCR beta chain was sequenced for a study of shared clonotypes between healthy human individuals. Study context: Donors consisted of a couple of women and a few men between 18 and 49. Study results and caveats: Some naive CD4 clonotypes, around 5%, turned up in common across several donors. A small donor pool kept down the genetic and exposure-history diversity that was represented.

Trimming pared 7 bases from V and 0 bases from J, leaving 15 bases between. In germline, CDR1 is SNHLY, CDR2 FYNNEI. The CDR3 contains 15 residues. A CD45RA+ naive subset and a CD45RA-negative memory subset were split from CD4+ cells. This clone was counted a few times. What it recognizes is unknown. Here immunoSEQ multiplex PCR was the method, and the copy in TCRdb shows in-frame clones only, minus some. The sample has about 1 million clones; around 74% are singletons. The sample was memory CD4+ T cells sorted from blood. The subset denotes: CD45RA-negative fraction. The V and J genes are TRBV2 and TRBJ1-1; unclear D gene. This clonotype originated in a man younger than 35 in good health. The CDR3 sequence is CASMQTPVLNTEAFF. CDR3 DNA: TGTGCCAGCATGCAGACTCCCGTTCTGAACACTGAAGCTTTCTTT.